This TCR beta chain was profiled in a study of cytomegalovirus exposure and HLA in healthy donors. To note about this clone: Its antigen is unidentified.

Nominal health characterized the donors when sampled, though unrecorded immune exposures were likely. Researchers ran the PCR with 60 Vbeta and 13 Jbeta primers. Libraries were prepared by immunoSEQ multiplex PCR; TCRdb keeps only in-frame clonotypes and omits some of them. This sample carries 90,000 to 100,000 clones, around 66% of them seen once, and the ten largest clones take around 4.2%. The study, taken as a whole, reports: Reports described diagnosis of cytomegalovirus status by the classifier as highly specific and sensitive. Accurate HLA-A and HLA-B prediction from TCR beta sequences was reported for most subjects.

The CDR3 totals 15 residues. CDR1 and CDR2 from the germline V gene are SGDLS and YYNGEE. V shed 0 bases and J 5 bases; nucleotides not matched to a gene: 5. Sequencing used PBMCs. This clonotype was obtained from a man aged 30 to 39 in good health and CMV-seronegative. The V gene is TRBV9, the J gene TRBJ1-2, with 9 bases fitting TRBD1. CDR3 nucleotides: TGTGCCAGCAGCGTAGCGGACAGGGGAGGTTATGGCTACACCTTC. Translating gives CASSVADRGGYGYTF.